This T cell receptor (beta chain) was documented in a study of blood T cell repertoires in COVID-19. Trimming removed 6 bases from V and 3 bases from J; junction bases left unmatched: 9. Germline V gene sequence: CDR1 SNHLY, CDR2 FYNNEI. The CDR3 runs 15 residues. Authors' methods: Counts of nucleated cells, estimated from reference gene primer amplification, were obtained. Sequencing was performed with immunoSEQ multiplex PCR; in TCRdb, only in-frame clones are kept and a portion is missing. V and J calls and clone size are copied from that table; D and trimming were computed from the DNA. The sample has approximately 250,000 clones; 80% to 95% are singletons.

Sequencing was carried out using PBMCs or T cells enriched from blood (not recorded which). The origin of this receptor is a middle-aged man who had been exposed to COVID-19. The V call is TRBV2, the J call TRBJ1-1; 8 bases map to TRBD1. CDR3 DNA sequence: TGTGCCAGCAGAGGCCCAGGGGGCGATTACACTGAAGCTTTCTTT. It codes for CASRGPGGDYTEAFF.